This paragraph reports one T cell receptor beta chain. Its antigen is currently unknown. This sample is drawn from a study of blood T cells in healthy people across ages. CDR3 length: 18 residues. Germline V gives CDR1 GTSNPN, CDR2 SVGIG (reference sequence). The V end was cut by 0 bases, the J end by 0 bases, with 18 bases between. General study results and limits: Age showed a roughly linear inverse relationship with TCR beta diversity per million T cells.

Total RNA extraction produced at least 5.5 micrograms (per sample) for the study. For the second PCR, which ran for roughly 6 to 12 cycles, a sample-barcoded 5' primer and a J-beta primer mix were used. MiXCR, applied by TCRdb to the 5' RACE reads, yields one record per CDR3 protein. The sample has approximately 1.5 million distinct CDR3 sequences; 30% to 40% are singletons. The J gene is TRBJ1-5, the V gene TRBV30; maybe TRBD1 (6 bases). The sequence was collected from a woman under 40 in good health. The sequencing input was blood. The CDR3 reads CAWSVPDRGNYSNQPQHF. The CDR3 DNA reads TGTGCCTGGAGTGTACCGGACAGAGGGAATTATAGCAATCAGCCCCAGCATTTT.